These 26 T cell receptor beta chains were all obtained from the same sample, sequenced in a study of early T cells in non-severe SARS-CoV-2 infection listed by TCRdb under 2021. The method behind the library was 5' RACE. Sequencing used a NextSeq 500. TCRdb reprocessing: public reads trimmed at Q25 with fastp, clones called with MiXCR, in-frame beta chains kept. Here each entry gathers all rows of one CDR3 protein and keeps the most common genes and DNA. The sample table shows 85,000 to 90,000 distinct CDR3 sequences, and roughly 15% are seen once. Of the sample, 5% to 7.5% is held by the ten largest clones. The specimen was whole blood. These receptors were obtained from an adult who was a healthcare worker with PCR-confirmed SARS-CoV-2 infection or an uninfected control (not recorded which).

This clonotype came up a few times. V gene TRBV27 combines with J gene TRBJ1-1; D is ambiguous. Germline values: CDR1 MNHEY, CDR2 SMNVEV (reference sequence). The V gene lost 6 bases and the J gene lost 0 bases, with 8 bases spanning the gap. This CDR3 spans 13 amino acids. CDR3 sequence (DNA): TGTGCCAGCAGGCCGGGGATGAACACTGAAGCTTTCTTT. Protein sequence: CASRPGMNTEAFF.

This clonotype has more than one count but fewer than ten. J is TRBJ2-3 and V is TRBV9, with D uncertain. Germline assignment: CDR1 SGDLS and CDR2 YYNGEE. The V and J ends lost 0 bases and 2 bases respectively, with 10 bases between them. This CDR3 is 15 amino acids long. The CDR3 region has the DNA TGTGCCAGCAGCGTAGTTGCGATCCTCACAGATACGCAGTATTTT. It codes for CASSVVAILTDTQYF.

This clonotype was counted between two and nine times. The V and J genes are TRBV7-2 and TRBJ2-3; possible D gene TRBD1, 6 bases. CDR3 length equals 17 residues. The V and J ends lost 2 bases and 3 bases respectively, with 18 bases between them. The germline gives CDR1 SGHTA, CDR2 FQGNSA. This CDR3 is CASSLWGRGKVTDTQYF. CDR3 nucleotides: TGTGCCAGCAGCTTATGGGGCAGGGGTAAAGTGACAGATACGCAGTATTTT.

In its sample, this clonotype was seen a few times. J is TRBJ2-3 and V is TRBV6-2 or TRBV6-3; 10 nucleotides align to TRBD2. From germline, CDR1 is MNHEY and CDR2 SVGEGT. V shed 0 bases, J shed 2 bases, and the junction held 11 bases outside the gene matches. This CDR3 comprises 19 residues. CDR3 protein: CASSYSSTGTSVNTDTQYF. CDR3 in DNA: TGTGCCAGCAGTTACTCATCGACCGGGACTAGCGTAAACACAGATACGCAGTATTTT.

This clonotype was found many times. Its ends do not fully match the called genes, so a read error is possible. The chain has TRBV10-2 and TRBJ1-1; 7 bases map to TRBD1. Looked up from germline, CDR1 is WSHSY and CDR2 is SAAADI. This CDR3 is 13 amino acids long. This chain's CDR3 is CASSVTGNTEVFF. The CDR3 DNA reads TGCGCCAGCAGTGTGACAGGGAACACTGAAGTTTTCTTT.

This chain uses TRBV9 with TRBJ2-7, with 7 bases matching TRBD2. The CDR3 sequence is 13 residues long. Germline assignment: CDR1 SGDLS and CDR2 YYNGEE. The J segment lost 8 bases and the V segment lost 0 bases, leaving 5 bases of the junction unmatched. CDR3: CASSVATSGKQYF. In DNA, the CDR3 is TGTGCCAGCAGCGTAGCTACGAGCGGGAAGCAGTACTTC.

Many counts were recorded for this clonotype. The chain employs TRBV28 and TRBJ2-5; 7 nucleotides match TRBD2. The germline CDR1 and CDR2 sequences are MDHEN and SYDVKM. The CDR3 contains 13 residues. Losses at the gene ends were 7 bases for V and 0 bases for J; bases not matched to a gene: 2. CDR3 DNA: TGTGCCAGCAACGGGGGGTACCAAGAGACCCAGTACTTC. As protein: CASNGGYQETQYF.

This clonotype showed up many times. The chain couples TRBV7-9 to TRBJ2-1; 7 nucleotides match TRBD1. The germline CDR1 and CDR2 sequences are SEHNR and FQNEAQ (reference sequence). This CDR3 comprises 15 residues. The V segment lost 5 bases and the J segment 6 bases; nucleotides outside the gene matches: 10. CDR3 sequence reads: CASSKAGTATNEQFF. CDR3 bases: TGTGCCAGCAGCAAAGCCGGGACAGCTACCAATGAGCAGTTCTTC.

The chain joins TRBV27 to TRBJ1-2, with TRBD1 matching over 11 bases. This CDR3 has 15 amino acids. The ends lost 8 bases at V and 4 bases at J; junction bases unmatched: 9. Per germline, CDR1 MNHEY and CDR2 SMNVEV (reference sequence). The CDR3, as DNA: TGTGCCAGCCGCACCACCGGGACAGGGGGCTATGGCTACACCTTC. Amino acids: CASRTTGTGGYGYTF.

The sample holds a few counts of this clonotype. V usage is TRBV28 and J usage is TRBJ1-6; possible D gene TRBD1, 5 bases. V was trimmed by 2 bases and J by 7 bases, leaving 24 bases between them. CDR1 and CDR2 (germline): MDHEN, SYDVKM. This CDR3 contains 19 residues. DNA for the CDR3: TGTGCCAGCAGTTTACCTAACTCGATCGGGGCAATAATCAATTCACCCCTCCACTTT. Residues: CASSLPNSIGAIINSPLHF.

This clonotype was counted a few times. This chain uses TRBV20-1 with TRBJ2-7, with 10 bases matching TRBD1. The CDR3 spans 16 residues. Germline loops: CDR1 DFQATT, CDR2 SNEGSKA (reference sequence). The V segment lost 3 bases and the J segment 5 bases; nucleotides outside the gene matches: 13. CDR3 sequence reads: CSASGPGQGSLNEQYF. CDR3 DNA sequence: TGCAGTGCTAGCGGGCCGGGACAGGGGTCCCTCAACGAGCAGTACTTC.

J is TRBJ2-5 and V is TRBV10-3; 9 bases map to TRBD1. The germline gives CDR1 ENHRY, CDR2 SYGVKD. Germline trimming cut 1 base from V and 3 bases from J; bases unmatched to any gene: 9. The length of the CDR3 is 17 residues. The CDR3 DNA is TGTGCCATCAGTGAGTTGGTGCTGACAGGGGGAAAAGAGACCCAGTACTTC. Translated, it gives CAISELVLTGGKETQYF.

In this sample, this clonotype turned up a few times. The rearrangement joins TRBV19 to TRBJ2-2; D possibly corresponds to TRBD2 (5 bases). The CDR3 sequence is 16 residues long. Between the trimmed V and J ends, which lost 2 bases and 3 bases, there was a span of 13 bases. Germline CDR1 and CDR2: LNHDA and SQIVND (reference sequence). This CDR3 is CASSIRGPPYTGELFF. The CDR3 region has the DNA TGTGCCAGTAGTATACGCGGGCCGCCCTACACCGGGGAGCTGTTTTTT.

The chain joins TRBV15 to TRBJ2-1; 9 bases align to TRBD2. The CDR3 is 14 residues long. With V trimmed by 6 bases and J by 8 bases, 8 bases remained unmatched. In germline, CDR1 is LNHNV, CDR2 YYDKDF (reference sequence). CDR3 residues: CATRSGGTKYEQFF. The DNA of the CDR3 is TGTGCCACCAGGAGCGGGGGGACAAAGTATGAGCAGTTCTTC.

The sample holds many counts of this clonotype. V gene TRBV7-9 combines with J gene TRBJ1-1; no definite D call. Deletions cut 5 bases from V and 3 bases from J, with 19 bases between. In germline, CDR1 is SEHNR, CDR2 FQNEAQ (reference sequence). CDR3 length: 16 residues. The CDR3 here is CASSRPSDRRDTEAFF. CDR3 nucleotide sequence: TGTGCCAGCAGCCGCCCCTCAGACCGAAGGGACACTGAAGCTTTCTTT.

This clonotype came up a few times. V gene TRBV7-8 combines with J gene TRBJ1-1, with D possibly being TRBD1 (5 bases). CDR3 length: 14 amino acids. V gave up 5 bases and J gave up 0 bases, with 10 bases separating them. Looked up from germline, CDR1 is SGHVS and CDR2 is FQNEAQ. CDR3 sequence: CASSQGTMNTEAFF. CDR3 nucleotides: TGTGCCAGCAGCCAGGGCACCATGAACACTGAAGCTTTCTTT.

The gene calls are TRBV6-6 and TRBJ1-6; possibly TRBD1 for D (5 bases). CDR3 length equals 14 residues. Germline lookup yields CDR1 MNHNY and CDR2 SVGAGI (reference sequence). Trimming pared 7 bases from V and 10 bases from J, leaving 17 bases between. The CDR3 loop reads CASTPGGGSSPLHF. As DNA, the CDR3 is TGTGCCAGCACACCGGGGGGGGGAAGCTCACCCCTCCACTTT.

This clonotype was recorded many times. V usage is TRBV10-1 and J usage is TRBJ2-2, with TRBD2 matching over 8 bases. In germline, CDR1 is WNHNN, CDR2 SYGVQD (reference sequence). With V trimmed by 4 bases and J by 2 bases, 3 bases remained unmatched. The CDR3 runs to 15 residues. CDR3 coding DNA: TGCGCCAGCAGTGCAAGGACTAGCAACACCGGGGAGCTGTTTTTT. This codes for CASSARTSNTGELFF.

This clonotype was detected only a few times. The chain uses TRBV10-3 and TRBJ1-1, with 11 positions matching TRBD1. The germline V gene has CDR1 ENHRY and CDR2 SYGVKD. The CDR3 has 15 residues. V dropped 11 bases and J dropped 4; count of bases not matched to a gene: 12. The CDR3, as DNA: TGTGCCTCCTCCCCCTCGGGGACAGGGGGCACTGAAGCTTTCTTT. It translates to CASSPSGTGGTEAFF.

This clonotype has only a few counts. V gene TRBV18 combines with J gene TRBJ2-5; D ambiguous. Germline lookup yields CDR1 KGHSH and CDR2 LQKENI. The CDR3 is 15 amino acids. The germline V and J ends were trimmed by 6 bases and 4 bases, with 18 bases remaining between them. In DNA form, the CDR3 reads TGTGCCAGCTCGTCCAAACCGGGTCCCGGAGAGACCCAGTACTTC. It specifies CASSSKPGPGETQYF.

This clonotype showed up many times. The chain links TRBV4-3 to TRBJ2-7, with unresolved D. Germline CDR1 and CDR2: LGHNA and YSLEER. V gave up 0 bases and J gave up 1 base, with 7 bases separating them. The CDR3 consists of 14 residues. CDR3 region: CASSQDVVSYEQYF. The CDR3 DNA reads as TGCGCCAGCAGCCAAGATGTTGTTTCCTACGAGCAGTACTTC.

The chain joins TRBV27 to TRBJ2-1; tentatively, D is TRBD1 (5 bases). The CDR3 consists of 14 residues. Trimming left V 4 bases short and J 4 bases short, with 11 bases between. Germline V gene data show CDR1 as MNHEY and CDR2 as SMNVEV (reference sequence). CDR3 loop: CASSYRQPYNEQFF. The CDR3 coding sequence is TGTGCCAGCAGTTACAGACAGCCTTACAATGAGCAGTTCTTC.

J is TRBJ2-7 and V is TRBV27; D is possibly TRBD1 (6 bases). V gave up 0 bases and J gave up 5 bases, with 14 bases separating them. Germline V gene lookup returns CDR1 MNHEY and CDR2 SMNVEV (reference sequence). The CDR3 has 15 residues. The CDR3 nucleotides read TGTGCCAGCAGTTTATCTCTCGGAACAGGGAACGAGCAGTACTTC. Translating gives CASSLSLGTGNEQYF.

This sequence joins TRBV12-3 or TRBV12-4 and TRBJ1-6; the match to TRBD1 covers 10 bases. The CDR3 spans 15 residues. V lost 1 base to trimming and J lost 9 bases; unmatched junction nucleotides: 3. The CDR3 nucleotides are TGTGCCAGCAGTTTAGGGGGACAGGGGAGTTCACCCCTCCACTTT. Translating it yields CASSLGGQGSSPLHF.

This clonotype was recorded many times. The V call is TRBV27, the J call TRBJ1-2, with D perhaps matching TRBD1 (5 bases). Germline lookup yields CDR1 MNHEY and CDR2 SMNVEV (reference sequence). The CDR3 contains 13 residues. V was clipped by 4 bases and J by 3 bases, with 9 bases between them. The CDR3, as DNA: TGTGCCAGCAGTTCCGGGGCCGACTATGGCTACACCTTC. The encoded protein is CASSSGADYGYTF.

This clonotype was seen repeatedly, ten times or more. As DNA, the CDR3 is TGTGCCAGCAGCCGGGACAGATCAAAAGCTAACTATGGCTACACCTTC. This codes for CASSRDRSKANYGYTF. V and J are TRBV7-2 and TRBJ1-2; 7 bases are shared with TRBD1. The CDR3 has 16 residues. The germline V gene has CDR1 SGHTA and CDR2 FQGNSA. V trimming: 5 bases; J trimming: 0 bases; junction bases outside the gene matches: 9.